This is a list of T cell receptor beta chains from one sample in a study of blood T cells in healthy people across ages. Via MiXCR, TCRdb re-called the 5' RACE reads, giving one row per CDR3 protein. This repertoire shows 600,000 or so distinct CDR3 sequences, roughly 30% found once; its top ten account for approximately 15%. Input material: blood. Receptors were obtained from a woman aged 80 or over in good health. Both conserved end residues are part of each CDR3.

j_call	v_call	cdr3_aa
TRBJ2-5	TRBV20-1	CSARGLAGGMYQETQYF
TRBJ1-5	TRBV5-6	CASSLAPGARNSNQPQHF
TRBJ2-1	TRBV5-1	CASSRGQGTSYNEQFF
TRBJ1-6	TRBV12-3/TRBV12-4	CATLKGAFYNSPLHF
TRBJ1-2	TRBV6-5	CASSYTGTGLYGYTF
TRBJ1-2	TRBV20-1	CSARDMALSDYGYTF
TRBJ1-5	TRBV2	CASTLEGGVLSNQPQHF
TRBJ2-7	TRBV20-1	CSASSRGGGQTYEQYF
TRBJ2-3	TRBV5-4	CASSLGTSPDTQYF
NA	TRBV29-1	CSVGNTGGYEQYF
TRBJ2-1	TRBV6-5	CASSYSIRSGRKARLYNEQFF